These T cell receptor beta chains were read from a single sample in a study of T-cell reconstitution after alpha-beta-depleted transplantation in children. TCRdb re-called the PCR reads through MiXCR, storing one row per CDR3 protein. The repertoire has some 440,000 distinct CDR3 sequences, roughly 17% of them found once; the top ten carry under 30%. This specimen was PBMCs, mostly from graft donor cells, taken 360 days after TCRalphabeta/CD19-depleted stem cell transplant. The receptors derive from a boy under three years old who had a stem cell transplant for Wiskott-Aldrich syndrome, so the T cells may come from the graft donor. Each CDR3 is given with its conserved first and last residue. A D gene is named only where the DNA matches it firmly. Clone size appears in some rows only: once, few, many, or a class for an expanded clone.

>few|TRBJ1-2|TRBV7-9|TRBD1
TGTGCCAGCAGCCGAACCAGTCAGGGGGCGCAGGGCTACACCTTC
CASSRTSQGAQGYTF
>few|TRBJ1-5|TRBV28|TRBD1
TGTGCCAGCATCCCGCGAGGGGGCGGACAGCCCCAGCATTTT
CASIPRGGGQPQHF
>NA|TRBJ2-1|TRBV2|NA
TGTGCCAGCACCGTCTACCCTGGCAATGAGCAGTTCTTC
CASTVYPGNEQFF
>few|TRBJ2-3|TRBV14|NA
TGTGCCAGCAGCCAACAAGCGGGCACAGATACGCAGTATTTT
CASSQQAGTDTQYF
>NA|TRBJ2-6|TRBV29-1|TRBD2
TGCAGCGTTGAAGATCGGGGGAGGGTCCCTGGGGCCAACGTCCTGACTTTC
CSVEDRGRVPGANVLTF
>few|TRBJ2-7|TRBV7-8|NA
TGTGCCAGCAGCTTCCAATGGGGCAGCTCCTACGAGCAGTACTTC
CASSFQWGSSYEQYF
>NA|TRBJ2-3|TRBV5-4|NA
TGTGCCAGCAGCTTCGGGACAAACACAGATACGCAGTATTTT
CASSFGTNTDTQYF
>few|TRBJ2-3|TRBV10-3|TRBD1
TGTGCCATCAGTGCCCCAAGGACAGGGGGCAAAGATACGCAGTATTTT
CAISAPRTGGKDTQYF
>NA|TRBJ2-3|TRBV12-3/TRBV12-4|TRBD2
TGTGCCAGCAGTTTAGAGAGGCGGGAGCGCGCAGATACGCAGTATTTT
CASSLERRERADTQYF
>NA|TRBJ2-3|TRBV24-1|TRBD2
TGTGCCACCAGTGACCCCGGACTAGTCGCAGATACGCAGTATTTT
CATSDPGLVADTQYF
>few|TRBJ2-7|TRBV6-2/TRBV6-3|NA
TGTGCCAGCAGTTATGCCCCCAGGACCTACGAGCAGTACTTC
CASSYAPRTYEQYF
>NA|TRBJ2-3|TRBV20-1|TRBD1
TGCAGTGCTAGAGAGGGACAGGGGCAGCAGTATTTT
CSAREGQGQQYF
>many|TRBJ2-1|TRBV24-1|NA
TGTGCCACCAGTGTATACAGGGCAGAGTACAATGAGCAGTTCTTC
CATSVYRAEYNEQFF
>few|TRBJ1-6|TRBV6-1|TRBD1
TGTGCCAGCAGTAATGACAGGGCCAATTCACCCCTCCACTTT
CASSNDRANSPLHF
>few|TRBJ2-1|TRBV5-1|NA
TGCGCCAGCAGCTTGGACAGGAGCTACAATGAGCAGTTCTTC
CASSLDRSYNEQFF
>few|TRBJ2-1|TRBV12-3/TRBV12-4|TRBD2
TGTGCCAGCAGTCTTCTCCTAGCGGCTCCCTACAATGAGCAGTTCTTC
CASSLLLAAPYNEQFF
>many|TRBJ2-5|TRBV28|NA
TGTGCCAGCACCAAACCGATGGGTCGAGAGACCCAGTACTTC
CASTKPMGRETQYF
>NA|TRBJ2-1|TRBV7-7|TRBD2
TGTGCCAGCAGCTTAGCTACGTCTAGCGGGGGAAAACTAGACAATGAGCAGTTCTTC
CASSLATSSGGKLDNEQFF
>NA|TRBJ2-2|TRBV7-9|NA
TGTGCCAGCAGAGTCACCCGGGACACTATCACCGGGGAGCTGTTTTTT
CASRVTRDTITGELFF
>NA|TRBJ2-1|TRBV29-1|NA
TGCAGCGTCTCTAACCCTATAGGGGGGGAGTTCTTC
CSVSNPIGGEFF
>few|TRBJ2-3|TRBV5-1|NA
TGCGCCAGCAGCTTCATCCCAGATACGCAGTATTTT
CASSFIPDTQYF
>once|TRBJ2-1|TRBV7-9|NA
TGTGCCTGTGGGAATAGAGTCCCTGTCCCAAATGAGCAGTTCTTC
CACGNRVPVPNEQFF
>many|TRBJ1-1|TRBV5-1|NA
TGCGCCAGCAGCAGTGGACGGGCTGAAGCTTTCTTT
CASSSGRAEAFF
>few|TRBJ2-1|TRBV5-1|TRBD1
TGCGCCAGCGGAGACAGGGTTGGGAATGAGCAGTTCTTC
CASGDRVGNEQFF
>many|TRBJ2-1|TRBV29-1|NA
TGCAGCGTTGCCCTTTTGCTTGCCTACAATGAGCAGTTCTTC
CSVALLLAYNEQFF
>many|TRBJ1-1|TRBV5-1|NA
TGCGCCAGCAGCTCCGGGAGGAACACTGAAGCTTTCTTT
CASSSGRNTEAFF
>once|TRBJ1-6|TRBV27|TRBD1
TGTGCCAGCAGTTTGACAGGGGTAAATTCACCCCTCCACTTT
CASSLTGVNSPLHF
>NA|TRBJ2-1|TRBV20-1|TRBD2
TGCAGTGCTAGTCCCTCAGGACTAGCGGGGGGGTACTTCTACAATGAGCAGTTCTTC
CSASPSGLAGGYFYNEQFF
>NA|TRBJ2-6|TRBV2|NA
TGTGCCAGCAGTGAAGCCCGATTACCCAGGGATGATGGGGCCAACGTCCTGACTTTC
CASSEARLPRDDGANVLTF
>NA|TRBJ2-5|TRBV4-3|TRBD1
TGCGCCAGCAGCCAAGATATGTGGGACAGGGAGAAGACCCAGTACTTC
CASSQDMWDREKTQYF
>many|TRBJ2-1|TRBV10-3|NA
TGTGCCATCAGCAAAGGGGGGAATGAGCAGTTCTTC
CAISKGGNEQFF
>few|TRBJ2-7|TRBV28|NA
TGTGCCAGCAGTTTTGGCTTGTGGGAGCCCTACGAGCAGTACTTC
CASSFGLWEPYEQYF
>NA|TRBJ2-3|TRBV19|TRBD2
TGTGCCAGTAGTATGAATGGGAGGGGACTAGCGGGAGGCACAGATACGCAGTATTTT
CASSMNGRGLAGGTDTQYF
>few|TRBJ2-4|TRBV2|NA
TGTGCCAGCAGTGAGGGTCCCGAAAACATTCAGTACTTC
CASSEGPENIQYF
>few|TRBJ1-1|TRBV12-3/TRBV12-4|NA
TGTGCCAGCAGTTTTGGTAACAGGGCAAGGTCCACTGAAGCTTTCTTT
CASSFGNRARSTEAFF
>NA|TRBJ1-6|TRBV28|TRBD1
TGTGCCAGCAGTTTATACGGTCAGACAGGGCAGTATAATTCACCCCTCCACTTT
CASSLYGQTGQYNSPLHF
>NA|TRBJ2-1|TRBV7-2|NA
TGTGCCAGCAGCTTAGGTGGGACCATCAATGAGCAGTTCTTC
CASSLGGTINEQFF